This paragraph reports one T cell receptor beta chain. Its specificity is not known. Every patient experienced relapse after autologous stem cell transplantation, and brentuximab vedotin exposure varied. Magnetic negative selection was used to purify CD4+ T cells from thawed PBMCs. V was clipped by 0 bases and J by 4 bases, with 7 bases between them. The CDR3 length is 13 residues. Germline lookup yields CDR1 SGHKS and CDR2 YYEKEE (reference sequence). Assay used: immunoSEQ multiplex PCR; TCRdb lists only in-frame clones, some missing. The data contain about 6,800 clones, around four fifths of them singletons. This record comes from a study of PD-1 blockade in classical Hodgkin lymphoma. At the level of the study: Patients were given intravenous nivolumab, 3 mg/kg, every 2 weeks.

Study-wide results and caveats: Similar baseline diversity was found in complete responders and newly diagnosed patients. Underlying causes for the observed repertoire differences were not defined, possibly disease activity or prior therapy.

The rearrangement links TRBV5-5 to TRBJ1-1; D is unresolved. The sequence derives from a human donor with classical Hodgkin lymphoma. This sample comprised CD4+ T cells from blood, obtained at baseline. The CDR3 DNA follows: TGTGCCAGCAGCTTGGGGCCGGGCACTGAAGCTTTCTTT. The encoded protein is CASSLGPGTEAFF.